Shown below are 23 T cell receptor beta chains from a single sample sequenced in a study of shared clonotypes between healthy human individuals. Libraries were prepared by immunoSEQ multiplex PCR; TCRdb keeps only in-frame clonotypes and omits some of them. The sample holds about 690,000 clones; 90% are singletons and the top ten take 34%. Source material: memory CD8+ T cells from PBMCs. As for subset: CD45RO+ cells pooled with CCR7-negative TemRA cells. The source of these receptors is a man in his late teens or twenties in good health. Some clones in this sample may be carry-over from other donors' samples.

The rearrangement uses TRBV6-1 and TRBJ2-1; D unresolved. The CDR3 totals 14 residues. The germline V and J ends were trimmed by 2 bases and 8 bases, with 13 bases remaining between them. Germline values: CDR1 MNHNS, CDR2 SASEGT. CDR3 sequence: CASSESPFPHEQFF. For the CDR3, the DNA is TGTGCCAGCAGTGAATCTCCATTCCCCCATGAGCAGTTCTTC.

The chain combines TRBV29-1 with TRBJ1-1; TRBD1 might be the D (6 bases). Trimming removed 6 bases at V and 5 bases at J, with 16 bases between. Germline V lookup: CDR1 SQVTM, CDR2 ANQGSEA. The CDR3 runs 13 residues. CDR3 amino acids: CSVPRGAKTEAFF. The CDR3 coding sequence is TGCAGCGTGCCCAGGGGTGCAAAAACTGAAGCTTTCTTT.

The chain is built from TRBV30 and TRBJ2-7; TRBD2 might be the D (6 bases). CDR1 is GTSNPN and CDR2 is SVGIG in the germline V gene (reference sequence). The CDR3 consists of 13 residues. V lost 2 bases, J lost 2 bases, and 10 bases lay in between. CDR3 residues: CAWSSGPAYEQYF. As DNA, the CDR3 is TGTGCCTGGAGTAGCGGGCCAGCCTACGAGCAGTACTTC.

The chain employs TRBV6-1 and TRBJ2-1; D uncertain. V dropped 6 bases and J dropped 1 base, with 10 bases sitting between them. Germline V lookup: CDR1 MNHNS, CDR2 SASEGT. CDR3 length equals 14 residues. The CDR3, as DNA: TGTGCCAGCAGGTCCGCCATGTCCTACAATGAGCAGTTCTTC. Protein product: CASRSAMSYNEQFF.

The rearrangement uses TRBV4-1 and TRBJ2-7; 7 bases fit TRBD1. The V and J ends lost 6 bases and 4 bases, in that order; junction bases with no gene match: 12. The CDR3 spans 15 residues. CDR1 MGHRA and CDR2 YSYEKL come from the germline V gene. CDR3 amino acids: CASSQRQGSVYEQYF. The CDR3 nucleotides read TGCGCCAGCAGTCAACGACAGGGTAGCGTATACGAGCAGTACTTC.

The chain has TRBV29-1 and TRBJ2-2; maybe TRBD1 (6 bases). Germline CDR1 SQVTM, CDR2 ANQGSEA. Trimming pared 6 bases from V and 6 bases from J, leaving 11 bases between. This CDR3 is 12 amino acids long. CDR3 sequence reads: CSVWTVAGELFF. The CDR3 bases are TGCAGCGTCTGGACAGTCGCCGGGGAGCTGTTTTTT.

V gene TRBV7-9 combines with J gene TRBJ2-1, with 7 positions matching TRBD1. The CDR3 covers 15 residues. After removal of 4 bases from V and 8 bases from J, the junction contained 11 bases not matched to a gene. Germline V gene data show CDR1 as SEHNR and CDR2 as FQNEAQ (reference sequence). CDR3 protein: CASSSRDRFFHEQFF. CDR3 DNA: TGTGCCAGCAGCTCCCGGGACAGATTCTTCCATGAGCAGTTCTTC.

This chain links TRBV28 with TRBJ2-3, with D perhaps TRBD1 (5 bases). CDR3 length equals 15 residues. The germline V gene encodes CDR1 MDHEN and CDR2 SYDVKM. Trimming pared 1 base from V and 2 bases from J, leaving 10 bases between. The CDR3, as DNA: TGTGCCAGCAGTTTATTACTACAGGACACAGATACGCAGTATTTT. Its protein is CASSLLLQDTDTQYF.

The CDR3 is CASSSPREADNEQFF. The CDR3 DNA follows: TGTGCCAGCAGTTCTCCAAGGGAGGCGGACAATGAGCAGTTCTTC. V is TRBV28 and J is TRBJ2-1; TRBD2 is a possible D gene (6 bases). The CDR3 extends over 15 amino acids. Per the germline V gene, CDR1 is MDHEN and CDR2 is SYDVKM. V was trimmed by 4 bases and J by 5 bases, leaving 15 bases between them.

The chain couples TRBV21-1 to TRBJ2-5. TRBV21-1 is designated a pseudogene. This CDR3 comprises 15 residues. The CDR3 spells CASIQTLGQRETQYF. CDR3 DNA: TGTGCCAGCATCCAAACCCTGGGGCAGCGGGAGACCCAGTACTTC.

V usage is TRBV4-1 and J usage is TRBJ2-1; weak D call: TRBD2 (5 bases). Looked up from germline, CDR1 is MGHRA and CDR2 is YSYEKL. CDR3 length: 17 residues. With 0 bases removed from V and 5 bases from J, the gap between germline ends came to 17 bases. For the CDR3, the DNA is TGCGCCAGCAGCCAAGAGTTTCCAGCGGCATTTAACAATGAGCAGTTCTTC. Encoded protein: CASSQEFPAAFNNEQFF.

The CDR3 nucleotides read TGCGCCAGCAGCTTGGGGACAGGGGTTTATACTAGCGGGAGAGTCGAGCAGTACTTC. Translation gives CASSLGTGVYTSGRVEQYF. This chain uses TRBV5-1 with TRBJ2-7; TRBD2 aligns across 11 bases. This CDR3 has 19 amino acids. The V and J ends lost 0 bases and 6 bases, in that order; junction bases with no gene match: 17. Germline V lookup: CDR1 SGHRS, CDR2 YFSETQ. Complete variable domain (other parts from reference TRBV5-1 and TRBJ2-7): KAGVTQTPRYLIKTRGQQVTLSCSPISGHRSVSWYQQTPGQGLQFLFEYFSETQRNKGNFPGRFSGRQFSNSRSEMNVSTLELGDSALYLCASSLGTGVYTSGRVEQYFGPGTRLTVT.

The chain has TRBV7-8 and TRBJ2-1; a possible D gene is TRBD1 (6 bases). CDR1 and CDR2 from the germline V gene are SGHVS and FQNEAQ. V lost 0 bases to trimming and J lost 1 base, with 16 bases between them. This CDR3 spans 18 amino acids. The CDR3 spells CASSLAFPGTTSYNEQFF. The CDR3 DNA is TGTGCCAGCAGCTTAGCGTTTCCCGGGACAACATCCTACAATGAGCAGTTCTTC.

The chain joins TRBV27 to TRBJ1-2, with 7 bases identical to TRBD1. Germline-derived CDR1 and CDR2 are MNHEY and SMNVEV (reference sequence). Trimming cost V 5 bases and J 8 bases; bases outside gene matches: 8. CDR3 size: 13 residues. The CDR3 DNA follows: TGTGCCAGCAGTCCCGGGACAGTCACAGGCTACACCTTC. Translated: CASSPGTVTGYTF.

This clone appeared a single time. The chain recombines TRBV9 with TRBJ1-3; 7 positions agree with TRBD1. The CDR3 sequence is 17 residues long. Unmatched junction bases numbered 14, after V lost 4 bases and J lost 4 bases. Germline loops: CDR1 SGDLS, CDR2 YYNGEE. The CDR3 protein is CASSHDRARSSGNTIYF. DNA for the CDR3: TGTGCCAGCAGCCACGACAGGGCGAGGTCGTCCGGAAACACCATATATTTT. The complete variable domain, with remaining parts taken from reference TRBV9 and TRBJ1-3, reads DSGVTQTPKHLITATGQRVTLRCSPRSGDLSVYWYQQSLDQGLQFLIQYYNGEERAKGNILERFSAQQFPDLHSELNLSSLELGDSALYFCASSHDRARSSGNTIYFGEGSWLTVV.

V usage is TRBV10-3 and J usage is TRBJ1-1; D is perhaps TRBD1 (6 bases). Trimming removed 4 bases at V and 1 base at J, with 16 bases between. CDR3 size: 16 residues. Germline V lookup: CDR1 ENHRY, CDR2 SYGVKD. The DNA for the CDR3 is TGTGCCATCAGTGCTTCTACCGGGACACCGAACACTGAAGCTTTCTTT. Translated: CAISASTGTPNTEAFF.

The chain uses TRBV7-9 and TRBJ2-5; no clear D gene. The CDR3 covers 13 residues. V lost 4 bases, J lost 4 bases, and 10 bases lay in between. From germline, CDR1 is SEHNR and CDR2 FQNEAQ (reference sequence). The CDR3 reads CASSSGPVETQYF. CDR3 nucleotides: TGTGCCAGCAGCTCAGGCCCGGTAGAGACCCAGTACTTC.

The rearrangement links TRBV4-1 to TRBJ1-1, with TRBD1 matching over 8 bases. From germline, CDR1 is MGHRA and CDR2 YSYEKL. The CDR3 extends over 15 amino acids. V lost 1 base, J lost 0 bases, and 1 base stayed unmatched. CDR3 region: CASSQGGQVNTEAFF. The CDR3 nucleotides read TGCGCCAGCAGCCAAGGGGGACAGGTGAACACTGAAGCTTTCTTT.

This chain joins TRBV10-3 and TRBJ1-2; no definite D call. Per the germline V gene, CDR1 is ENHRY and CDR2 is SYGVKD. The CDR3 covers 13 residues. V gave up 0 bases and J gave up 8 bases, with 10 bases separating them. The DNA for the CDR3 is TGTGCCATCAGTGAGTCCGGGAATGCGGGCTACACCTTC. Protein sequence: CAISESGNAGYTF.

The chain joins TRBV10-3 to TRBJ1-2; weak D call: TRBD1 (5 bases). The CDR3 consists of 15 residues. The V gene lost 5 bases and the J gene lost 1 base, with 14 bases spanning the gap. Germline loops: CDR1 ENHRY, CDR2 SYGVKD. DNA for the CDR3: TGTGCCATCAGTTCGTCAGGGAGGATTAACTATGGCTACACCTTC. Translating it yields CAISSSGRINYGYTF.

The chain carries TRBV5-8 and TRBJ1-2; D ambiguous. Germline-derived CDR1 and CDR2 are SGHTS and YDEGEE. The V end was cut by 0 bases, the J end by 4 bases, with 10 bases between. The CDR3 has 14 residues. The CDR3 region has the DNA TGTGCCAGCAGCTTGGAGGGAGCGGTCTATGGCTACACCTTC. This translates into CASSLEGAVYGYTF.

The V call is TRBV4-1, the J call TRBJ2-1; D uncertain. Between the trimmed V and J ends, which lost 5 bases and 9 bases, there was a span of 11 bases. Germline values: CDR1 MGHRA, CDR2 YSYEKL. This CDR3 comprises 12 residues. CDR3 protein: CASSDLEFEQFF. The CDR3 DNA reads as TGCGCCAGCAGCGATCTAGAATTTGAGCAGTTCTTC.

The rearrangement joins TRBV29-1 to TRBJ2-1, with D perhaps TRBD2 (6 bases). The germline gives CDR1 SQVTM, CDR2 ANQGSEA. The V end lost 0 bases, the J end lost 2 bases, and 11 bases lay between the germline ends. CDR3 length: 15 residues. CDR3 sequence: CSVEDPGVPYNEQFF. The CDR3, as DNA: TGCAGCGTTGAAGACCCGGGGGTTCCCTACAATGAGCAGTTCTTC.